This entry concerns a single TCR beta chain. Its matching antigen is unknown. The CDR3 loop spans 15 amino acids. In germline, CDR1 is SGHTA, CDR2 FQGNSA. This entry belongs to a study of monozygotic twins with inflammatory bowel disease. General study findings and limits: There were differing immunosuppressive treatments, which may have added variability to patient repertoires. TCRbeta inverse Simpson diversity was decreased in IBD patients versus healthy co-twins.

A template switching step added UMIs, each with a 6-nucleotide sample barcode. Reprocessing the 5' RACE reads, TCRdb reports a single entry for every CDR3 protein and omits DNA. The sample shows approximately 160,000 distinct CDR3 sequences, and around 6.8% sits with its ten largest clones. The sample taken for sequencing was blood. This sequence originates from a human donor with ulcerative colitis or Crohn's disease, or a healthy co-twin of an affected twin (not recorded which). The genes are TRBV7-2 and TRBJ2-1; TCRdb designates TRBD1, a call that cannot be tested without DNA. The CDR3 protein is CASSLLGQGANEQFF.